A single sample gave rise to the 22 T cell receptor beta chains below, sequenced in a study of blood T cell repertoires in COVID-19. Sequencing was performed with immunoSEQ multiplex PCR; in TCRdb, only in-frame clones are kept and a portion is missing. The sample gives 60,000 to 70,000 clones, approximately 90% of which show up once; roughly 1.2% is in the top ten. Material for sequencing was peripheral blood. All receptors come from a woman in her fifties or sixties with acute or convalescent COVID-19.

This clone showed up just once. The chain carries TRBV10-2 and TRBJ1-5; 11 positions match TRBD1. The CDR3 has 15 amino acids. Trimming removed 5 bases from V and 5 bases from J; junction bases left unmatched: 5. Germline CDR1 WSHSY, CDR2 SAAADI. CDR3 sequence reads: CASSPGTGGDQPQHF. CDR3 coding DNA: TGCGCCAGCAGTCCCGGGACAGGGGGGGATCAGCCCCAGCATTTT.

The chain employs TRBV3-1 (or the pseudogene TRBV3-2) and TRBJ1-2; TRBD1 agrees at 7 bases. The germline V gene encodes CDR1 LGHDT and CDR2 YNNKEL (reference sequence). The junction had 4 bases not matched to a gene; V was cut back by 5 bases and J by 7 bases. The CDR3 length is 12 residues. DNA of the CDR3: TGTGCCAGCAGCACAAACAGGGGTGGCTACACCTTC. This translates into CASSTNRGGYTF.

This sequence joins TRBV18 and TRBJ1-2; tentative D call: TRBD1 (5 bases). Germline CDR1 reads KGHSH; CDR2 reads LQKENI. The CDR3 runs 16 residues. Trimming took off 2 bases at V and 0 bases at J, with 13 bases between the two ends. CDR3 sequence reads: CASSPTGGRANYGYTF. CDR3 nucleotides: TGTGCCAGCTCACCAACCGGGGGACGGGCTAACTATGGCTACACCTTC.

The table lists this clone with a count of one. The genes are TRBV6-5 and TRBJ1-4; 8 bases map to TRBD1. Germline V lookup: CDR1 MNHEY, CDR2 SVGAGI. The CDR3 runs 15 residues. V lost 0 bases to trimming and J lost 8 bases; unmatched junction nucleotides: 5. The CDR3 here is CASSYSSRGREKLFF. The CDR3 DNA reads TGTGCCAGCAGTTACTCGTCCAGGGGGCGGGAAAAACTGTTTTTT.

The genes are TRBV5-4 and TRBJ1-5, with D perhaps matching TRBD1 (6 bases). The CDR3 sequence is 14 residues long. CDR1 and CDR2 (germline): SGHNT, YYREEE (reference sequence). V lost 0 bases, J lost 4 bases, and 8 bases lay in between. The CDR3, as DNA: TGTGCCAGCAGCTTGGACAGGGCGAATCAGCCCCAGCATTTT. This codes for CASSLDRANQPQHF.

This clone was recorded only once. The V gene is TRBV6-5, the J gene TRBJ1-5, with D possibly being TRBD1 (6 bases). This CDR3 region has 13 residues. V lost 5 bases and J lost 4, with 9 bases in between. Germline values: CDR1 MNHEY, CDR2 SVGAGI. The CDR3 reads CASSTGYNQPQHF. The CDR3, as DNA: TGTGCCAGCAGTACAGGGTATAATCAGCCCCAGCATTTT.

The chain has TRBV5-4 and TRBJ2-5; 8 bases map to TRBD2. V shed 0 bases, J shed 2 bases, and the junction held 6 bases outside the gene matches. The CDR3 runs 16 residues. The germline V gene has CDR1 SGHNT and CDR2 YYREEE (reference sequence). CDR3 residues: CASSLASSGTQETQYF. For the CDR3, the DNA is TGTGCCAGCAGCTTGGCTAGTAGCGGGACACAAGAGACCCAGTACTTC.

V usage is TRBV30 and J usage is TRBJ1-6; D uncertain. V was cut by 2 bases and J by 0 bases, with 11 bases left in between. This CDR3 is built from 16 residues. CDR1 is GTSNPN, CDR2 SVGIG, per germline (reference sequence). DNA for the CDR3: TGTGCCTGGAGTAGGGCCCGGGACTCCTATAATTCACCCCTCCACTTT. Amino acid sequence: CAWSRARDSYNSPLHF.

This clone was counted once. The CDR3 DNA sequence: TGCGCCAGCAGCTTACAGGGAGACCTTCAAGAGACCCAGTACTTC. This translates into CASSLQGDLQETQYF. The rearrangement uses TRBV5-1 and TRBJ2-5, with D possibly being TRBD1 (6 bases). The ends were cut back, 2 bases at V and 2 bases at J, with 13 bases in the middle. The CDR3 length is 15 residues. Germline lookup yields CDR1 SGHRS and CDR2 YFSETQ.

The chain links TRBV2 to TRBJ2-7; 9 bases fit TRBD1. From germline, CDR1 is SNHLY and CDR2 FYNNEI. The CDR3 sequence is 14 residues long. The V gene end was trimmed by 7 bases and the J gene end by 1 base; junction bases not matched to a gene: 5. The CDR3 DNA is TGTGCCAGCATAAGACAGGGGGTATCCTACGAGCAGTACGTC. As protein: CASIRQGVSYEQYV.

In this sample, this clone turned up once. The V and J genes are TRBV12-3 or TRBV12-4 and TRBJ1-3, with unresolved D. CDR3 length: 13 residues. The ends were cut back, 3 bases at V and 3 bases at J, with 6 bases in the middle. The CDR3 loop reads CASSFEGGNTIYF. CDR3 sequence (DNA): TGTGCCAGCAGTTTCGAGGGTGGAAACACCATATATTTT.

This clone was seen a single time. The chain links TRBV7-2 to TRBJ2-3; 7 nucleotides match TRBD2. The CDR3 sequence is 15 residues long. Germline V lookup: CDR1 SGHTA, CDR2 FQGNSA. The V and J ends lost 6 bases and 3 bases, in that order; junction bases with no gene match: 9. DNA of the CDR3: TGTGCCAGCAGTCCGGGGGGACCTGGAACAGATACGCAGTATTTT. Amino acids: CASSPGGPGTDTQYF.

The gene calls are TRBV6-2 or TRBV6-3 and TRBJ2-1; 8 nucleotides agree with TRBD2. CDR3 length equals 15 residues. Trimming removed 6 bases from V and 6 bases from J; junction bases left unmatched: 10. From germline, CDR1 is MNHEY and CDR2 SVGEGT. The CDR3 DNA is TGTGCCAGCAGCCCCGTAGCGGGGAGGGTCAATGAGCAGTTCTTC. Translating gives CASSPVAGRVNEQFF.

This clone was detected once. The chain has TRBV11-2 and TRBJ1-6; D might be TRBD1 (6 bases). The CDR3 runs to 17 residues. The germline V gene has CDR1 SGHAT and CDR2 FQNNGV. The V gene lost 1 base and the J gene lost 6 bases, with 16 bases spanning the gap. CDR3 region: CASSLGITGISNSPLHF. CDR3 coding DNA: TGTGCCAGCAGCTTAGGGATAACAGGGATTAGTAATTCACCCCTCCACTTT. Full variable domain (rest looked up from reference TRBV11-2 and TRBJ1-6): EAGVAQSPRYKIIEKRQSVAFWCNPISGHATLYWYQQILGQGPKLLIQFQNNGVVDDSQLPKDRFSAERLKGVDSTLKIQPAKLEDSAVYLCASSLGITGISNSPLHFGNGTRLTVT.

The chain employs TRBV4-1 and TRBJ2-4; tentatively, D is TRBD1 (6 bases). The CDR3 contains 18 residues. Germline CDR1 is MGHRA and CDR2 is YSYEKL. With 1 base removed from V and 2 bases from J, the gap between germline ends came to 18 bases. As DNA, the CDR3 is TGCGCCAGCAGCCAAGCCCCCGTGGACAGCGCATCCAAAAACATTCAGTACTTC. The encoded protein is CASSQAPVDSASKNIQYF.

The genes are TRBV5-8 and TRBJ2-7; 9 bases match TRBD2. J lost 6 bases, V lost 0 bases, and 13 bases had no gene match. In germline, CDR1 is SGHTS, CDR2 YDEGEE. The CDR3 runs to 17 residues. Here the CDR3 reads CASSLARDYAGGGEQYV. In DNA, the CDR3 is TGTGCCAGCAGCTTGGCCAGGGACTATGCGGGGGGGGGCGAGCAGTACGTC.

V and J are TRBV4-2 and TRBJ1-1; possible D gene TRBD1, 5 bases. Trimming stripped 4 bases from V and 2 bases from J, with 14 bases between. This CDR3 comprises 15 residues. CDR1 and CDR2 from the germline V gene are LGHNA and YNFKEQ. The CDR3 loop is CASSPLGGGNTEAFF. In nucleotides, the CDR3 is TGTGCCAGCAGCCCCCTGGGGGGAGGTAACACTGAAGCTTTCTTT.

The chain couples TRBV3-1 (or the pseudogene TRBV3-2) to TRBJ1-2; 8 bases match TRBD1. The CDR3 loop spans 16 amino acids. V was pared by 1 base and J by 4 bases, with 8 bases of the junction left unmatched. CDR1 LGHDT and CDR2 YNNKEL come from the germline V gene (reference sequence). This CDR3 is CASSQGSGGFGYGYTF. CDR3 nucleotides: TGTGCCAGCAGCCAAGGATCAGGGGGCTTCGGCTATGGCTACACCTTC.

This chain connects TRBV6-5 to TRBJ1-5; D uncertain. V was trimmed by 3 bases and J by 8 bases, leaving 14 bases between them. The CDR3 spans 14 residues. The V gene's germline CDR1 is MNHEY and CDR2 SVGAGI. The CDR3 DNA follows: TGTGCCAGCAGTTATGACGGGAAGACGGAGCCCCAGCATTTT. Translating gives CASSYDGKTEPQHF.

This clone was recorded once. The chain recombines TRBV4-1 with TRBJ1-3, with D possibly matching TRBD1 (5 bases). V dropped 4 bases and J dropped 4 bases, with 14 bases sitting between them. CDR1 and CDR2 from the germline V gene are MGHRA and YSYEKL. This CDR3 spans 15 amino acids. CDR3 nucleotide sequence: TGCGCCAGCAGCCTCGGCAGGGATTCGGGAAACACCATATATTTT. This sequence encodes CASSLGRDSGNTIYF.

The chain couples TRBV7-3 to TRBJ1-5; D uncertain. Deletions cut 2 bases from V and 5 bases from J, with 19 bases between. Germline V lookup: CDR1 SGHTA, CDR2 FQGTGA. This CDR3 has 17 amino acids. CDR3 in DNA: TGTGCCAGCAGCTTAGAACGACTAACGGGCTCCCATCAGCCCCAGCATTTT. Amino acid sequence: CASSLERLTGSHQPQHF.

This sequence joins TRBV18 and TRBJ2-5; 7 bases are a match to TRBD2. The ends lost 2 bases at V and 3 bases at J; junction bases unmatched: 3. Germline V lookup: CDR1 KGHSH, CDR2 LQKENI. The CDR3 spans 14 residues. CDR3 residues: CASSPTAGEETQYF. Written as DNA, the CDR3 is TGTGCCAGCTCACCAACGGCGGGGGAAGAGACCCAGTACTTC.